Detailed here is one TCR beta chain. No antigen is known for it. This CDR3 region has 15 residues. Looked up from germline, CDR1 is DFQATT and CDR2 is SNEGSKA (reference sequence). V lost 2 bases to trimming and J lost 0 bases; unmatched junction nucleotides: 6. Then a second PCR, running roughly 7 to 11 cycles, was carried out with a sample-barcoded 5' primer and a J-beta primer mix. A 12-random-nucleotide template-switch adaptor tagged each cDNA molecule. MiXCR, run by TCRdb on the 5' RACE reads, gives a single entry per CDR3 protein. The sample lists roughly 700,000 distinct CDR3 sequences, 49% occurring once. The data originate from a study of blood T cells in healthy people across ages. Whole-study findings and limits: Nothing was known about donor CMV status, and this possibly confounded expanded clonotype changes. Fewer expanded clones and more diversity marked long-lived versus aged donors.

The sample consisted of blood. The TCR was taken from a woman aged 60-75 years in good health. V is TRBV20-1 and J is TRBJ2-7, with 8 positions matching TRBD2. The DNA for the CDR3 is TGCAGTGCTAGATCGGGAGGGGGGAACTCCTACGAGCAGTACTTC. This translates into CSARSGGGNSYEQYF.